This TCR beta chain was captured in a study of STAT5B mutations in CD4+ large granular lymphocyte leukemia. About the research overall: The CDR3 'QG' motif was associated with a particular HLA allele among healthy donors.

CDR1 GTSNPN and CDR2 SVGIG come from the germline V gene (reference sequence). The J segment lost 10 bases and the V segment lost 4 bases, leaving 6 bases of the junction unmatched. CDR3 size: 13 residues. Concerning this clone: What it recognizes is unknown.

The study, taken as a whole, reports: Patient CD4-sorted repertoires stayed more clonal than healthy ones after leukemic-clone removal. TRBV06-family usage was enriched in top patient clones (8/27) versus controls (2/35).

Only in-frame clones appear in the TCRdb table, and some are missing; sequencing was by immunoSEQ multiplex PCR. The sample holds about 33,000 clones, about 74% seen once. Sequenced: CD4+ T cells from blood buffy coats. This TCR derives from a human donor in good health. This rearrangement joins TRBV30 to TRBJ1-6, with 8 bases aligning to TRBD1. Written as DNA, the CDR3 is TGTGCCTGGAATCAGGGGGCGAGATCACCCCTCCACTTT. This encodes CAWNQGARSPLHF.